This T cell receptor beta chain emerged from a study of T-cell reconstitution after alpha-beta-depleted transplantation in children. Library preparation (for TCRbeta) was performed with unique molecular identifiers. TCRdb itself ran the PCR reads through MiXCR, one entry per CDR3 protein. The data hold around 100,000 distinct CDR3 sequences, with roughly 7.1% observed a single time. This clonotype showed up many times. This CDR3 spans 17 amino acids. Germline V CDR1 and CDR2: DFQATT, SNEGSKA (reference sequence). V lost 5 bases and J lost 3; bases outside the gene matches: 11. This receptor was identified in a boy between 2 and 10 years old with acute lymphoblastic leukemia, due to receive a stem cell transplant. The gene calls are TRBV20-1 and TRBJ2-2, with TRBD2 matching 11 bases. The material sequenced was PBMCs, taken before TCRalphabeta/CD19-depleted stem cell transplant. CDR3 amino acids: CSAEGDSGGADTGELFF. Here the CDR3 DNA reads TGCAGTGCTGAGGGTGATAGCGGGGGGGCGGACACCGGGGAGCTGTTTTTT.